The entry below gives a single T cell receptor beta chain sequence along with its context. These data belong to a study of blood T cell repertoires in COVID-19. TCRdb's copy holds only in-frame clones and misses some; the assay was immunoSEQ multiplex PCR. The data show 75,000 to 100,000 clones, around nine tenths seen once. The source material was peripheral blood. The TCR sequence derives from a man in his sixties with acute or convalescent COVID-19.

In DNA form, the CDR3 reads TGTGCCAGCAGTTACTCCCGGGACAGGGGGCCAAACCCCTATGGCTACACCTTC. As protein: CASSYSRDRGPNPYGYTF. The chain has TRBV6-7 and TRBJ1-2, with 12 bases identical to TRBD1. TRBV6-7 is flagged as an ORF with uncertain function. With 0 bases clipped from V and 4 bases from J, the junction kept 9 bases outside the gene matches. This CDR3 is built from 18 residues.